This T cell receptor beta chain emerged from a study of shared clonotypes between healthy human individuals. Overall study context: Donors were a couple of women and a few men aged 18 to 49.

Notes on the study in general: Estimated richness values were generally larger in naive subsets than in memory subsets. Naive CD4 clonotypes were shared across several donors at 4.5% to 6%.

Comments on this clone: The antigen is unknown.

An assay was performed, and its level was deep. Libraries were prepared by immunoSEQ multiplex PCR; TCRdb keeps only in-frame clonotypes and omits some of them. The table shows roughly 2.2 million clones, with just under 95% occurring only once. V was pared by 3 bases and J by 8 bases, with 6 bases of the junction left unmatched. This CDR3 comprises 13 residues. Germline V CDR1 and CDR2: GTSNPN, SVGIG (reference sequence). The sample was naive CD4+ T cells from PBMCs. Subset in this sample: CD45RA+ positively selected. The clonotype was recovered from a man aged 18 to 29 in good health. Some clones in this sample may be carry-over from other donors' samples. The V and J genes are TRBV30 and TRBJ2-7, with 11 bases aligning to TRBD2. In DNA, the CDR3 is TGTGCCTGGAGCGGGGGACTAGCGGATAAGCAGTACTTC. The encoded protein is CAWSGGLADKQYF.